The sequence of this T cell receptor beta chain was determined in a study of T-cell memory formation after mild COVID-19. Study-level findings and limits: Whereas later expanders leaned CD4+, clones contracting day 15 to 85 showed a balanced CD4/CD8 makeup. Pre-infection memory held some responding clones, suggesting pre-existing cross-reactive T cells responded.

Unmatched junction bases numbered 6, after V lost 1 base and J lost 7 bases. The CDR3 is made up of 14 amino acids. CDR1 SGHTA and CDR2 FQGNSA come from the germline V gene. As regards this clonotype: The target antigen is unknown.

Using its own MiXCR run on the 5' RACE reads, TCRdb lists one record per CDR3 protein. The table lists about half a million distinct CDR3 sequences, 18% of them singletons, with 9% to 15% in the top ten. Sequencing was carried out using PBMCs or a T cell subset sorted from them (not recorded which). This sequence was found in an adult woman who had mild COVID-19 (a few samples of this study predate the infection). Cell type and time point are not known. The rearrangement uses TRBV7-2 and TRBJ1-2; 7 bases are a match to TRBD1. CDR3 loop: CASSLVQGLRGYTF. The CDR3 DNA follows: TGTGCCAGCAGCTTAGTACAGGGGTTACGTGGCTACACCTTC.